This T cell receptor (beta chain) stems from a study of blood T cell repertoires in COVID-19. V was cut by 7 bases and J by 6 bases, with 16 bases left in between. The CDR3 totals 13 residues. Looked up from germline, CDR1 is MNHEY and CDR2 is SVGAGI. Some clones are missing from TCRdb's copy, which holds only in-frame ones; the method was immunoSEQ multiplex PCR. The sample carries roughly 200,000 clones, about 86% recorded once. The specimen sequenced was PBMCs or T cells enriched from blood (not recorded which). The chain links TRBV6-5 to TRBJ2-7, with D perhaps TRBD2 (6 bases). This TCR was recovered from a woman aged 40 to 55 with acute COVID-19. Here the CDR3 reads CASTFRRGTEQYF. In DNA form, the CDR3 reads TGTGCCAGCACCTTTAGGAGGGGTACCGAGCAGTACTTC.